This T cell receptor beta chain was profiled in a study of shared T cell receptors in the human thymus. TCRdb keeps only in-frame clones here, not all; method: immunoSEQ multiplex PCR. The data show fewer than 700,000 clones, around 87% seen once. The V and J ends lost 6 bases and 8 bases, in that order; junction bases with no gene match: 11. Germline V gives CDR1 MNHEY, CDR2 SMNVEV (reference sequence). The CDR3 consists of 14 residues. These data also formed part of another study, on human thymus T cells. As that report states: The donor group consisted of healthy Finnish infants who were having corrective surgery for congenital heart defects. Thymus specimens were resections from corrective heart surgery. Related work found strong thymic repertoire overlap between unrelated individuals.

This clonotype originated in a boy younger than two with a congenital heart defect. Sequences were obtained from thymocytes. V is TRBV27 and J is TRBJ1-2, with 8 positions matching TRBD1. This CDR3 is CASSPGQGSHGYTF. The CDR3 region has the DNA TGTGCCAGCAGCCCTGGACAGGGAAGTCACGGCTACACCTTC.